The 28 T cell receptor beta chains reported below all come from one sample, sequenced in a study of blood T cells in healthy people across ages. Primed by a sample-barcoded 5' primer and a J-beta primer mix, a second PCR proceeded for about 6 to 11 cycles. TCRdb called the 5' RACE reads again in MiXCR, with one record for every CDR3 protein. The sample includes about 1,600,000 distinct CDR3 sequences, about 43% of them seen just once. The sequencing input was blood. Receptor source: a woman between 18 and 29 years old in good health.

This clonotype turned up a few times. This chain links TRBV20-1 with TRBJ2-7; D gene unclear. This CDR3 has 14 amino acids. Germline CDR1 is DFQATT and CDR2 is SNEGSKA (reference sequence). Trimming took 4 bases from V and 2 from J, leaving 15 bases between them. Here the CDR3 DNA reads TGCAGTGCTATCCAAACCGCAGAGACCTACGAGCAGTACTTC. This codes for CSAIQTAETYEQYF.

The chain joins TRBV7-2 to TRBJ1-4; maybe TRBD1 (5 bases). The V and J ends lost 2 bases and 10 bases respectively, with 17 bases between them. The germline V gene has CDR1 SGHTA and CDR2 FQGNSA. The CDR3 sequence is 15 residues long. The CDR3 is CASSLSGTAEGKLFF. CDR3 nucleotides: TGTGCCAGCAGCTTATCAGGGACGGCGGAGGGAAAACTGTTTTTT. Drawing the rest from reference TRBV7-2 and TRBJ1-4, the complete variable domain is GAGVSQSPSNKVTEKGKDVELRCDPISGHTALYWYRQSLGQGLEFLIYFQGNSAPDKSGLPSDRFSAERTGGSVSTLTIQRTQQEDSAVYLCASSLSGTAEGKLFFGSGTQLSVL.

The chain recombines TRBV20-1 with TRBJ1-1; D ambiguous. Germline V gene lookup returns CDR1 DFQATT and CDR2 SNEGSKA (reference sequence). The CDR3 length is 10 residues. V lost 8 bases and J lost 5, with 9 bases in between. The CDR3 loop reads CSTSRTEAFF. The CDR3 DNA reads TGCAGTACGAGCAGGACTGAAGCTTTCTTT.

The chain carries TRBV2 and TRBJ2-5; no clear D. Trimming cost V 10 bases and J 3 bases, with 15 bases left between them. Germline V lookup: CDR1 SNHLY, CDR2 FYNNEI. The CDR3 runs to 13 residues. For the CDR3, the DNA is TGTGCCACCATACCCACCGGAAAAGAGACCCAGTACTTC. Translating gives CATIPTGKETQYF.

The CDR3 loop is CASSRTTPGVWGYGYTF. The CDR3 nucleotides are TGTGCCAGCAGTCGCACAACCCCGGGGGTCTGGGGCTATGGCTACACCTTC. The chain carries TRBV27 and TRBJ1-2, with D perhaps matching TRBD1 (5 bases). The length of the CDR3 is 17 residues. Germline V gene data show CDR1 as MNHEY and CDR2 as SMNVEV (reference sequence). The V end was cut by 5 bases, the J end by 4 bases, with 23 bases between.

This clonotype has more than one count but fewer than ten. CDR3 residues: CASSYLTGKNEKLFF. The CDR3 nucleotides read TGTGCCAGCAGTTACTTGACAGGGAAGAATGAAAAACTGTTTTTT. The chain employs TRBV6-6 and TRBJ1-4; 7 bases line up with TRBD1. This CDR3 is built from 15 residues. Trimming cost V 1 base and J 5 bases; bases outside gene matches: 4. The germline V gene has CDR1 MNHNY and CDR2 SVGAGI (reference sequence).

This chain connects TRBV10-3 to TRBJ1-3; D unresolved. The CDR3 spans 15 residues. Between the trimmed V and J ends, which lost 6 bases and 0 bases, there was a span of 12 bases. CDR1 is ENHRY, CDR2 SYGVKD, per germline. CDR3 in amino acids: CAIRTGLSSGNTIYF. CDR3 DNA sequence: TGTGCCATCAGGACCGGACTGAGCTCTGGAAACACCATATATTTT.

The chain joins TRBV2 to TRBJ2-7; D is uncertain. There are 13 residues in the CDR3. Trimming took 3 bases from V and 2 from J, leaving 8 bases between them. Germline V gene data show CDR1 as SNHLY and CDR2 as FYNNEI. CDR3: CASSDYPAYEQYF. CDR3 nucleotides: TGTGCCAGCAGTGATTACCCCGCCTACGAGCAGTACTTC.

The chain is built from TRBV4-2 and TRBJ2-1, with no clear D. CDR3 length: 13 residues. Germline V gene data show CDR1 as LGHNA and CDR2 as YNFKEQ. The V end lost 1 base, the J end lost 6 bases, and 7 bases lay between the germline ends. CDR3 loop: CASSQGPINEQFF. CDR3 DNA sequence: TGTGCCAGCAGCCAAGGGCCGATCAATGAGCAGTTCTTC.

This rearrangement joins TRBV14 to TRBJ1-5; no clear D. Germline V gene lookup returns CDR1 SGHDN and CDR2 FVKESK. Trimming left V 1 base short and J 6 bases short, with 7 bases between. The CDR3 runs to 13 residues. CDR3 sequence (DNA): TGTGCCAGCAGCCAAGCCGACGGTCAGCCCCAGCATTTT. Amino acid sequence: CASSQADGQPQHF. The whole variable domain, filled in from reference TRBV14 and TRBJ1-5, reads EAGVTQFPSHSVIEKGQTVTLRCDPISGHDNLYWYRRVMGKEIKFLLHFVKESKQDESGMPNNRFLAERTGGTYSTLKVQPAELEDSGVYFCASSQADGQPQHFGDGTRLSIL.

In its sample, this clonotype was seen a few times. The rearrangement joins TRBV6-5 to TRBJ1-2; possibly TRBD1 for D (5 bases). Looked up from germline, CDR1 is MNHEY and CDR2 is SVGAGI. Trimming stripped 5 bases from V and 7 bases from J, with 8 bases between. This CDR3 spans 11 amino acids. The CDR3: CASSTDSGYTF. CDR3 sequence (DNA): TGTGCCAGCAGTACCGACAGTGGCTACACCTTC.

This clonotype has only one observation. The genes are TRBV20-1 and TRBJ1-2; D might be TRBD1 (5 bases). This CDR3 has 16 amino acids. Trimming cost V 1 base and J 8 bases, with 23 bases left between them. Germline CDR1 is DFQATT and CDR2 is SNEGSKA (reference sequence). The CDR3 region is CSARADGGTDHRGYTF. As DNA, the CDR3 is TGCAGTGCTAGAGCTGACGGAGGGACGGACCATCGGGGCTACACCTTC.

CDR3 region: CASVAGGNNEQYF. The CDR3, as DNA: TGTGCCAGCGTAGCGGGAGGCAACAATGAGCAGTACTTC. This sequence joins TRBV6-1 and TRBJ2-5, with TRBD2 identical over 10 bases. CDR1 MNHNS and CDR2 SASEGT come from the germline V gene. Unmatched junction bases numbered 11, after V lost 8 bases and J lost 11 bases. The CDR3 length is 13 residues.

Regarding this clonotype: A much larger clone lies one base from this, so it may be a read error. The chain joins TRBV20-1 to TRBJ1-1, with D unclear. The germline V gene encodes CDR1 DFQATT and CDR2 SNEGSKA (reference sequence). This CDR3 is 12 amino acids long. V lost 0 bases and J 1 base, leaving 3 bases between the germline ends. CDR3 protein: CSARDANTEAFF. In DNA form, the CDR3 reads TGCAGTGCTAGAGACGCGAACACTGAAGCTTTCTTT.

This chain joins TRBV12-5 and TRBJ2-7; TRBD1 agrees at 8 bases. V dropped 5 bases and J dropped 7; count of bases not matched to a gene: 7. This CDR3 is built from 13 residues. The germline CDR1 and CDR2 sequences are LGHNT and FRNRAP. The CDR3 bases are TGTGCTAGTGGTCAGGGACAGGACAATGAGCAGTACTTC. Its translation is CASGQGQDNEQYF.

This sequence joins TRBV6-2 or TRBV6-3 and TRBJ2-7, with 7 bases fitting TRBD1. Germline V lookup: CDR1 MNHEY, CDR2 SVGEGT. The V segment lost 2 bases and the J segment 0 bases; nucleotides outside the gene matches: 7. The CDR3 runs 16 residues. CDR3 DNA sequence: TGTGCCAGCAGTTACCGAAAGGACAGGCTCTCCTACGAGCAGTACTTC. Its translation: CASSYRKDRLSYEQYF.

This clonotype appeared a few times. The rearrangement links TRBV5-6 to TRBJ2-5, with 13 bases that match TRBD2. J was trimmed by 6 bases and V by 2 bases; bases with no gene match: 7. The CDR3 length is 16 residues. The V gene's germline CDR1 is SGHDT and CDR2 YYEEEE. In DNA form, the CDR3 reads TGTGCCAGCAGCTTTCCCGGGACTAGCGGGACAAAGACCCAGTACTTC. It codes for CASSFPGTSGTKTQYF.

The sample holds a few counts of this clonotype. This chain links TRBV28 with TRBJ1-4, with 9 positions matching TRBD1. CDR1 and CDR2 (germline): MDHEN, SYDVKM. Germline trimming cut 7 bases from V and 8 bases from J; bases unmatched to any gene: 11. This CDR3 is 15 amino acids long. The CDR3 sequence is CASNPSGTGNEKLFF. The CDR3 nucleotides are TGTGCCAGCAATCCCTCCGGGACAGGGAACGAAAAACTGTTTTTT.

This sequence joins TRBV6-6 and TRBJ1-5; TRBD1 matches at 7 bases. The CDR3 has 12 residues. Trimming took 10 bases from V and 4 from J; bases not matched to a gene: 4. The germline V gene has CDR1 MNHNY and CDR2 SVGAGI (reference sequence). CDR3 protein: CATWDRNQPQHF. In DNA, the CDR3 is TGTGCCACCTGGGACAGAAATCAGCCCCAGCATTTT.

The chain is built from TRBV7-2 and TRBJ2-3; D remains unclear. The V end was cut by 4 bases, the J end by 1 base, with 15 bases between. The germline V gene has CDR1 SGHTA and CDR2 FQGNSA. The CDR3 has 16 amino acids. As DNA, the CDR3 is TGTGCCAGCAGCTCCACCCGCCAGGCTCGCACAGATACGCAGTATTTT. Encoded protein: CASSSTRQARTDTQYF.

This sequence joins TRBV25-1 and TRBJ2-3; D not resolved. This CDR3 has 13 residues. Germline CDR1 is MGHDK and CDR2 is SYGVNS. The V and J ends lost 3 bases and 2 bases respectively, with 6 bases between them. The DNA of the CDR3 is TGTGCCAGCAGTGAGCCCAACACAGATACGCAGTATTTT. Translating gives CASSEPNTDTQYF.

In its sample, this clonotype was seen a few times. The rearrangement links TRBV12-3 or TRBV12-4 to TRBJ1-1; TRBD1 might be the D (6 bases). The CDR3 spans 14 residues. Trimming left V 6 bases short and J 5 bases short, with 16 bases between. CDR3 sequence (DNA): TGTGCCAGCAGCTCCTTTCCAGGGGAGACTGAAGCTTTCTTT. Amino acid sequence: CASSSFPGETEAFF.

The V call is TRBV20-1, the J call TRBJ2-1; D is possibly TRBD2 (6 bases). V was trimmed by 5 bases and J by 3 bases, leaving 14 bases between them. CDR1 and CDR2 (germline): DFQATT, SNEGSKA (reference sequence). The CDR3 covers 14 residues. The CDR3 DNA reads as TGCAGTGCTCCTGCGGGGCGGAACTACAATGAGCAGTTCTTC. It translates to CSAPAGRNYNEQFF.

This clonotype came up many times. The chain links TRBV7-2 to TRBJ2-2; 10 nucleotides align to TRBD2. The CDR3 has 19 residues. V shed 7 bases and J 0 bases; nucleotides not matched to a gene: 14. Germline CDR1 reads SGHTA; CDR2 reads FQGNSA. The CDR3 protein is CASTRGGTSGMSNTGELFF. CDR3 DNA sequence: TGTGCCAGCACCCGGGGGGGTACTAGCGGGATGTCGAACACCGGGGAGCTGTTTTTT.

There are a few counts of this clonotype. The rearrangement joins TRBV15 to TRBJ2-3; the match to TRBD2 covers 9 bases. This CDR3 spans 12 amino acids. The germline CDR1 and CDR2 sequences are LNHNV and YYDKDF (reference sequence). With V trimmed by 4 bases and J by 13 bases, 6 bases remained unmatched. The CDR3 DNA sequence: TGTGCCACCAGCACGTCTAGCGGGGCGGAGTATTTT. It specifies CATSTSSGAEYF.

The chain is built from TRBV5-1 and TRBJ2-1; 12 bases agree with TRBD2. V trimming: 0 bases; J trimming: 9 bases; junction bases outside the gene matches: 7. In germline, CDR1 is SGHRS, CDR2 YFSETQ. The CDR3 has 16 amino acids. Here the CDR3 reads CASSLDPSGRVSEQFF. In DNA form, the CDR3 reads TGCGCCAGCAGCTTGGACCCTAGCGGGAGGGTCAGTGAGCAGTTCTTC.

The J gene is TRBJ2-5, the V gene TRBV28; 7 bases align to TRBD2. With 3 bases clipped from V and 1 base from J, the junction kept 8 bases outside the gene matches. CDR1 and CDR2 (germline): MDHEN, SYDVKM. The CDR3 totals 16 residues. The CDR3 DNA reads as TGTGCCAGCAGTTTCCGCGGGGGATTTGGCCAAGAGACCCAGTACTTC. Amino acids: CASSFRGGFGQETQYF.

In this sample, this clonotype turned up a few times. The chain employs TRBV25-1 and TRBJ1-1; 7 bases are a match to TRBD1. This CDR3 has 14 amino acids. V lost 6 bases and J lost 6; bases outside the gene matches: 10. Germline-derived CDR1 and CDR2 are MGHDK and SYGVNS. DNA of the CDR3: TGTGCCAGCAGCATAACAGGGGTCGGCGCTGAAGCTTTCTTT. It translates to CASSITGVGAEAFF. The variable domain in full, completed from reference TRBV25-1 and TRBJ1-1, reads EADIYQTPRYLVIGTGKKITLECSQTMGHDKMYWYQQDPGMELHLIHYSYGVNSTEKGDLSSESTVSRIRTEHFPLTLESARPSHTSQYLCASSITGVGAEAFFGQGTRLTVV.